The sequence of this TCR beta chain was determined in a study of blood T cell repertoires in COVID-19. In the authors' methods: Reference gene primer amplification gave estimated nucleated cell counts. Clones were sequenced by immunoSEQ multiplex PCR, and TCRdb holds only the in-frame ones, with some missing. Clonal size and the V and J genes are those of that table, whereas D and trimming came from the DNA. This sample carries a few hundred thousand clones, more than 75% of them seen once, and the ten largest clones take 1%. In terms of age and location, participants ranged from roughly 18 to 100 years and lived in fewer than 30 US areas. The source material was PBMCs or T cells enriched from blood (not recorded which). This clonotype originated in a woman younger than 45 who had recovered from COVID-19.

Here the CDR3 DNA reads TGTGCCAGCAGGCCACAGGGCTATGGCTACACCTTC. It translates to CASRPQGYGYTF. V and J are TRBV6-5 and TRBJ1-2, with a possible D match to TRBD1 (6 bases). Trimming took 6 bases from V and 4 from J, leaving 9 bases between them. CDR3 size: 12 residues. Per germline, CDR1 MNHEY and CDR2 SVGAGI.